This is a list of T cell receptor beta chains from one sample in a study of T cells in Graves' hyperthyroidism and ophthalmopathy. TCRdb used MiXCR to reprocess the multiplex PCR reads, holding one entry per CDR3 protein. Of around 400,000 distinct CDR3 sequences in the sample, roughly 15% were seen once. The material sequenced was blood. The receptors here all came from a woman aged 60-75 years with Graves' ophthalmopathy. The CDR3 runs from the conserved cysteine through the conserved F or W. Fields, in order: J gene, D gene, V gene, clone size, CDR3 DNA, CDR3 protein. The D gene is left open where the match is weak. Only part of the rows carry a size: once, few, many, or a class if the clone is expanded.

J: TRBJ2-4; D: -; V: TRBV30; size: many; DNA: TGTGCCTGGAGTCAGGACACGTTAAACATTCAGTACTTC; CDR3: CAWSQDTLNIQYF
J: TRBJ1-2; D: -; V: TRBV12-3/TRBV12-4; size: few; DNA: TGTGCCAGCAGTTCCAGGGTACGCGGCTACACCTTC; CDR3: CASSSRVRGYTF
J: TRBJ2-7; D: TRBD2; V: TRBV3-1; size: many; DNA: TGTGCCAGCAGCCAATATGGGACTAGCGCCGTCGGAGGGCAGTACTTC; CDR3: CASSQYGTSAVGGQYF
J: TRBJ1-1; D: TRBD1; V: TRBV7-3; size: few; DNA: TGTGCCAGCAGCGCGACAGGGGGCGCAGGGGGGAACACTGAAGCTTTCTTT; CDR3: CASSATGGAGGNTEAFF
J: TRBJ1-1; D: -; V: TRBV4-1; size: many; DNA: TGCGCCAGCAGCCCCGTCCGCGACAATGAAGCTTTCTTT; CDR3: CASSPVRDNEAFF
J: TRBJ2-7; D: TRBD2; V: TRBV12-3/TRBV12-4; size: -; DNA: TGTGCCAGCAGTTTAGTTTCTAGCGGGGGCCACGAGCAGTACTTC; CDR3: CASSLVSSGGHEQYF
J: TRBJ2-1; D: -; V: TRBV24-1; size: -; DNA: TGTGCCACCAGGGAGCGAAATGAGCAGTTCTTC; CDR3: CATRERNEQFF
J: TRBJ2-5; D: TRBD2; V: TRBV14; size: many; DNA: TGTGCCAGCAGCCAATTCTCGGGAGGGGAGGAAGAGACCCAGTACTTC; CDR3: CASSQFSGGEEETQYF
J: TRBJ2-1; D: TRBD2; V: TRBV28; size: many; DNA: TGTGCCAGCATAGGGACTAGCGCCAGCTCCTACAATGAGCAGTTCTTC; CDR3: CASIGTSASSYNEQFF
J: TRBJ2-7; D: TRBD1; V: TRBV10-3; size: many; DNA: TGTGCCATCAGTGACCCCGGAGGGACAGGGTCCTACGAGCAGTACTTC; CDR3: CAISDPGGTGSYEQYF
J: TRBJ2-3; D: -; V: TRBV20-1; size: many; DNA: TGCAGTGCTAGAGTTGAGAATACGCAGTATTTT; CDR3: CSARVENTQYF
J: TRBJ1-5; D: -; V: TRBV28; size: many; DNA: TGTGCCAGCAGGTTAACGAATCAGCCCCAGCATTTT; CDR3: CASRLTNQPQHF
J: TRBJ2-1; D: -; V: TRBV6-5; size: many; DNA: TGTGCCAGCAGTTACTTGGACATCTTCAATGAGCAGTTCTTC; CDR3: CASSYLDIFNEQFF
J: TRBJ2-7; D: -; V: TRBV9; size: few; DNA: TGTGCCAGCAGCAACAACCTGGGGGCCGAGCAGTACTTC; CDR3: CASSNNLGAEQYF
J: TRBJ1-5; D: -; V: TRBV9; size: many; DNA: TGTGCCAGCAGCGTAGAAGAAGATCAGCCCCAGCATTTT; CDR3: CASSVEEDQPQHF
J: TRBJ1-6; D: -; V: TRBV11-2; size: many; DNA: TGTGCCAGCAGCCTCCAAGCGGCGGAGACGGGTTCACCCCTCCACTTT; CDR3: CASSLQAAETGSPLHF
J: TRBJ2-3; D: TRBD2; V: TRBV20-1; size: many; DNA: TGCAGTGCTAGAATCCTAGGACTAGCGGGAGGTTTCCCGCCAGATACGCAGTATTTT; CDR3: CSARILGLAGGFPPDTQYF
J: TRBJ1-5; D: -; V: TRBV6-1; size: -; DNA: TGTGCCAGCAGTGAAGGGTGGATTAGCAATCAGCCCCAGCATTTT; CDR3: CASSEGWISNQPQHF
J: TRBJ1-1; D: -; V: TRBV7-2; size: -; DNA: TGTGCCAGCAGCTTAGACAGTTTGGACACTGAAGCTTTCTTT; CDR3: CASSLDSLDTEAFF
J: TRBJ2-7; D: -; V: TRBV14; size: many; DNA: TGTGCCAGCAGCCAAGTCCGGGACAACTCCTACGAGCAGTACTTC; CDR3: CASSQVRDNSYEQYF
J: TRBJ2-5; D: -; V: TRBV29-1; size: -; DNA: TGCAGCGTTGGTTTGCAGGAAGGGGGGACCCAGTACTTC; CDR3: CSVGLQEGGTQYF
J: TRBJ2-7; D: TRBD2; V: TRBV9; size: -; DNA: TGTGCCAGCGGCGTAGGCATTAGCGGGAGCTACGAGCAGTACTTC; CDR3: CASGVGISGSYEQYF
J: TRBJ2-1; D: -; V: TRBV7-2; size: many; DNA: TGTGCCAGCAGCCCCCCGTTGGCGGGACCCACTGAGCAGTTCTTC; CDR3: CASSPPLAGPTEQFF